These T cell receptor beta chains were read from a single sample in a study of blood T cell repertoires in COVID-19. Using immunoSEQ multiplex PCR, the repertoire was profiled, and TCRdb retains in-frame clones only, with some absent. The sample carries roughly 250,000 clones, roughly 90% recorded once. The sequencing input was PBMCs or T cells enriched from blood (not recorded which). The receptors shown here come from a woman in her forties with acute COVID-19. CDR3s include the opening cysteine and the closing phenylalanine or tryptophan. The D gene is left open where the match is weak. The size of a clone is reported for some rows only, either as once, few or many, or as a class for expanded clones.

V gene	J gene	clone size	D gene	CDR3 DNA	CDR3 protein
TRBV5-6	TRBJ2-5	.	.	TGTGCCAGCAGTGGGTGGGGGCGCGGTGAGACCCAGTACTTC	CASSGWGRGETQYF
TRBV19	TRBJ2-5	few	.	TGTGCCAGTAGTACCCACGTTAGTGCGGAGACCCAGTACTTC	CASSTHVSAETQYF
TRBV30	TRBJ2-6	.	.	TGTGCTGGCGGCCTGGCCGGGGCCAACGTCCTGACTTTC	CAGGLAGANVLTF
TRBV7-6	TRBJ2-3	.	TRBD1	TGTGCCAGCAGCCCGGTTAGCGGGACAGGGGGCGTAGGGGGTACGCAGTATTTT	CASSPVSGTGGVGGTQYF
TRBV11-2	TRBJ2-5	.	TRBD1	TGTGCCAGCAGCTCGACAGGGCTTCAAGAGACCCAGTACTTC	CASSSTGLQETQYF
TRBV9	TRBJ1-1	.	TRBD1	TGTGCCAGCAGCGCCCTATTGGACAGGGTAATGAACACTGAAGCTTTCTTT	CASSALLDRVMNTEAFF
TRBV19	TRBJ1-6	.	.	TGTGCCAGTAGTATGGATAGCCGGCAGAATAATTCACCCCTCCACTTT	CASSMDSRQNNSPLHF
TRBV27	TRBJ2-7	.	.	TGTGCCAGCAGTTTATCCTTCGGGCAGTACTTC	CASSLSFGQYF
TRBV13	TRBJ1-4	.	.	TGTGCCAGCAGCTTAGGACAGGGAAAAGAAAAACTGTTTTTT	CASSLGQGKEKLFF
TRBV18	TRBJ1-5	.	TRBD1	TGTGCCAGCTCCACAGGGGAGCATCAGCCCCAGCATTTT	CASSTGEHQPQHF
TRBV28	TRBJ1-2	.	.	TGTGCCAGCAGTCCCCCCGGGCAGGGCCCCTCCTATGGCTACACCTTC	CASSPPGQGPSYGYTF
TRBV7-2	TRBJ1-3	.	.	TGTGCCAGCAGTTATACAGGTTCTGGAAACACCATATATTTT	CASSYTGSGNTIYF
TRBV19	TRBJ1-2	.	TRBD1	TGTGCCAGTAGTTTTTTATCCGGGACAGAGAACTATGGCTACACCTTC	CASSFLSGTENYGYTF
TRBV5-1	TRBJ1-2	.	.	TGCGCCAGCAGCTTGGGGACACCCAATTTCAGGAGCTACACCTTC	CASSLGTPNFRSYTF
TRBV2	TRBJ2-3	.	TRBD2	TGTGCCAGCAGCGTAAGGACTAGCGGGGGGGCAGATACGCAGTATTTT	CASSVRTSGGADTQYF
TRBV2	TRBJ1-1	once	TRBD1	TGTGCCAGCACCCCGGGACAGGGGTTCTCTGAAGCTTTCTTT	CASTPGQGFSEAFF
TRBV20-1	TRBJ2-3	.	TRBD2	TGCAGTGCTAGTCCCTGGGGGCGGGGGGGCCCAGATACGCAGTATTTT	CSASPWGRGGPDTQYF
TRBV4-2	TRBJ2-3	.	TRBD2	TGTGCCAGCAGCCAAGATCTTGGCGGGGGGGTCTACACAGATACGCAGTATTTT	CASSQDLGGGVYTDTQYF
TRBV30	TRBJ1-1	.	.	TGTGCCTGTTCAAACACGAACACTGAAGCTTTCTTT	CACSNTNTEAFF
TRBV6-1	TRBJ1-5	.	TRBD1	TGTGCCAGCAGTGAAGCGGCAGGGGGTCAGCCCCAGCATTTT	CASSEAAGGQPQHF
TRBV6-5	TRBJ1-1	.	.	TGTGCCAGCAACCGACAGACGAACACTGAAGCTTTCTTT	CASNRQTNTEAFF
TRBV25-1	TRBJ1-1	.	TRBD1	TGTGCCAGCAGAGAAACAGGGGGCAACACTGAAGCTTTCTTT	CASRETGGNTEAFF
TRBV25-1	TRBJ2-7	.	TRBD1	TGTGCCAGCAGCGCCAGCGGGACAGGGGCGTACGAGCAGTACTTC	CASSASGTGAYEQYF
TRBV28	TRBJ2-7	.	TRBD1	TGTGCCAGCAGGGGGACAGGGGGCGACCACCCTTACGAGCAGTACTTC	CASRGTGGDHPYEQYF
TRBV30	TRBJ1-6	.	.	TGTGCCTGGAGTAGAAGATCGGACAGTCGGAATTCACCCCTCCACTTT	CAWSRRSDSRNSPLHF
TRBV2	TRBJ1-4	.	TRBD1	TGTGCCAGCAGTCGCGGACAGGCTACAACTAATGAAAAACTGTTTTTT	CASSRGQATTNEKLFF
TRBV4-1	TRBJ1-2	.	.	TGCGCCAGCAGCCAAGGACAGGCCCAAAACTATGGCTACACCTTC	CASSQGQAQNYGYTF
TRBV7-8	TRBJ1-4	.	TRBD1	TGTGCCAGCAGCTCCCGGGACAGACGCCCCGTCGGTGAAAAACTGTTTTTT	CASSSRDRRPVGEKLFF
TRBV18	TRBJ1-1	.	.	TGTGCCAGCTCACAGGGGATGAACACTGAAGCTTTCTTT	CASSQGMNTEAFF
TRBV5-6	TRBJ2-3	.	.	TGTGCCAGCAGCTTGTCCCGAGTCACAGATACGCAGTATTTT	CASSLSRVTDTQYF
TRBV27	TRBJ1-4	.	TRBD1	TGTGCCAGTAAACCATCCGACAGGGGGACTAATGAAAAACTGTTTTTT	CASKPSDRGTNEKLFF
TRBV5-1	TRBJ2-3	.	.	TGCGCCAGCAGCAGACTAGTTCCAGATACGCAGTATTTT	CASSRLVPDTQYF
TRBV3-1/TRBV3-2	TRBJ1-5	.	.	TGTGCCAGCAGCCAGAGTAATCAGCCCCAGCATTTT	CASSQSNQPQHF
TRBV13	TRBJ2-1	.	.	TGTGCCAGCAGCTTCAGGGAAGATGAGCAGTTCTTC	CASSFREDEQFF
TRBV28	TRBJ1-3	.	TRBD1	TGTGCCAGCAGTCCTCCCGGGACAGGGTACTCTGGAAACACCATATATTTT	CASSPPGTGYSGNTIYF
TRBV13	TRBJ2-5	.	TRBD2	TGTGCCAGCAGCTTAGAGCGGGGGGGCCGAGAGACCCAGTACTTC	CASSLERGGRETQYF
TRBV7-6	TRBJ1-5	.	.	TGTGCCAGCAGCTTAGGACAGAATCAGCCCCAGCATTTT	CASSLGQNQPQHF
TRBV5-4	TRBJ1-1	once	TRBD1	TGTGCCAGCAGCACGAACAGGGGCGTGAACACTGAAGCTTTCTTT	CASSTNRGVNTEAFF
TRBV6-4	TRBJ2-3	.	TRBD2	TGTGCCAGCAGTGACGGCGGGGGGGCCACAGATACGCAGTATTTT	CASSDGGGATDTQYF
TRBV18	TRBJ2-7	.	TRBD2	TGTGCCAGCTCACGAGGGACTACCTACGAGCAGTACTTC	CASSRGTTYEQYF
TRBV28	TRBJ1-2	.	TRBD1	TGTGCCAGCAGTCCCAACAGGGGGCGCGGTGGCTACACCTTC	CASSPNRGRGGYTF
TRBV19	TRBJ2-7	few	TRBD2	TGTGCCAGTAGTATTTACAGCGGGGACTACGAGCAGTACTTC	CASSIYSGDYEQYF
TRBV28	TRBJ1-3	.	TRBD1	TGTGCCAGCAGGACAGGGAGAGGTACGGGAAACACCATATATTTT	CASRTGRGTGNTIYF
TRBV19	TRBJ2-6	.	.	TGTGCCAGTAGTATAGTGCAGAAGAAAAGCTCTGGGGCCAACGTCCTGACTTTC	CASSIVQKKSSGANVLTF
TRBV9	TRBJ2-5	.	TRBD2	TGTGCCAGCAGTAATCGAGCGGGGGGGCCGGAAGAGACCCAGTACTTC	CASSNRAGGPEETQYF
TRBV6-1	TRBJ2-3	.	TRBD2	TGTGCCAGCAGTGAGTGGACTAGCGGGAGTCCCACAGATACGCAGTATTTT	CASSEWTSGSPTDTQYF
TRBV29-1	TRBJ2-3	.	TRBD1	TGCAGCGCGGACAGGGGGAACACAGATACGCAGTATTTT	CSADRGNTDTQYF
TRBV7-9	TRBJ2-7	once	TRBD2	TGTGCCAGCAGCACTAGCGGGAGGGGAGACGAGCAGTACTTC	CASSTSGRGDEQYF
TRBV24-1	TRBJ2-2	.	.	TGTGCCACCAGTGATTTGGGGGCGCCGGGCACCGGGGAGCTGTTTTTT	CATSDLGAPGTGELFF
TRBV5-1	TRBJ1-1	many	TRBD1	TGCGCCAGCAGCTCACAGGGGAAGGGGGACACTGAAGCTTTCTTT	CASSSQGKGDTEAFF
TRBV12-3/TRBV12-4	TRBJ1-2	.	TRBD1	TGTGCCAGCAGAGAGGACAGGGCTTTAGGCTACACCTTC	CASREDRALGYTF
TRBV28	TRBJ2-7	.	.	TGTGCCAGCAGTGCCCCGGGAGAGACACCCTACGAGCAGTACTTC	CASSAPGETPYEQYF